This TCR beta chain was identified during a study of CD8 T cells in Susac syndrome. About this clonotype: At one of its ends the junction is not consistent with the germline gene, which may arise from a read error.

RNA was extracted with the RNeasy kit, and a quantity of 0.5 to 1 ug was reverse transcribed using random hexamers. A multiplex approach, immunoSEQ multiplex PCR, amplified TCR beta CDR3 across 54 Vbeta and 13 Jbeta. TCRdb itself ran the immunoSEQ multiplex PCR reads through MiXCR, one entry per CDR3 protein. The sample records about 50,000 distinct CDR3 sequences, 93% being singletons. Negative isolation was applied to CD8+ and CD4+ T cells, and FACS enrichment was applied to TEMRA cells. The CDR3 totals 13 residues. Germline CDR1 is MNHEY and CDR2 is SVGAGI. The sequencing input was CD8+ T cells from PBMCs. The source is a human donor with multiple sclerosis. This chain links TRBV6-5 with TRBJ1-1; no clear D gene. The chain's CDR3 is CATSSNRLRWAFF. The CDR3, as DNA: TGTGCCACCAGTTCTAACCGGCTTCGGTGGGCTTTCTTT.